A selection of T cell receptor beta chains follows, all from one sample in a study of T cells in Graves' hyperthyroidism and ophthalmopathy. TCRdb reanalysed the multiplex PCR reads using MiXCR and keeps one entry per CDR3 protein. This sample yields about 400,000 distinct CDR3 sequences, of which about 15% are seen a single time; approximately 29% belongs to the top ten. The specimen sequenced was blood. These receptors were taken from a woman younger than 45 with Graves' hyperthyroidism. Both conserved end residues are part of each CDR3. Fields, in order: J gene, D gene, clone size, V gene, CDR3 DNA, CDR3 protein. D genes are given only for firm matches. Expanded clones are given a class, and other clones once, few, many or no size at all.

J: TRBJ2-7
D: .
size: many
V: TRBV27
DNA: TGTGCCAGCACCGGGACTCGTAGCTACGAGCAGTACTTC
CDR3: CASTGTRSYEQYF

J: TRBJ2-2
D: TRBD1
size: .
V: TRBV25-1
DNA: TGTGCCAGCAGAGAACCCGGGACAGGGGGGACCGGGGAGCTGTTTTTT
CDR3: CASREPGTGGTGELFF

J: TRBJ2-1
D: .
size: many
V: TRBV2
DNA: TGTGCCAGCAAGCCGGTGTCCTACAATGAGCAGTTCTTC
CDR3: CASKPVSYNEQFF

J: TRBJ2-1
D: .
size: many
V: TRBV20-1
DNA: TGCAGTGCTAGACAGGGTTTGGGGTATGAGCAGTTCTTC
CDR3: CSARQGLGYEQFF

J: TRBJ2-5
D: .
size: few
V: TRBV5-1
DNA: TGCGCCAGCAGCTTCGGAGAGTCGGAAGAGACCCAGTACTTC
CDR3: CASSFGESEETQYF

J: TRBJ2-5
D: .
size: many
V: TRBV6-5
DNA: TGTGCCAGCAGTTACTCTGGGACGAGGGCTATGGATCAAGAGACCCAGTACTTC
CDR3: CASSYSGTRAMDQETQYF

J: TRBJ1-2
D: TRBD1
size: few
V: TRBV5-5
DNA: TGTGCCAGCAGCCTCCTCGCTGGGACAGATCGTAGCTATGGCTACACCTTC
CDR3: CASSLLAGTDRSYGYTF

J: TRBJ2-1
D: TRBD2
size: many
V: TRBV7-3
DNA: TGTGCCAGCAGCTTAACTGGGCTAGCGGCCTTTCATGAGCAGTTCTTC
CDR3: CASSLTGLAAFHEQFF

J: TRBJ2-7
D: .
size: once
V: TRBV30
DNA: TGTGCCTGGAGTTCTCTCGGGTCCCCCTACGAGCAGTACTTC
CDR3: CAWSSLGSPYEQYF

J: TRBJ2-7
D: .
size: many
V: TRBV12-3/TRBV12-4
DNA: TGTGCCAGCAGTTTAAAGGACGGGCCCAGCTCCTACGAGCAGTACTTC
CDR3: CASSLKDGPSSYEQYF

J: TRBJ2-3
D: .
size: .
V: TRBV5-1
DNA: TGCGCCAGCAGCCCGGGGGTGCCAAGCACAGATACGCAGTATTTT
CDR3: CASSPGVPSTDTQYF

J: TRBJ1-1
D: .
size: many
V: TRBV3-1
DNA: TGTGCCAGCAGCCAAGTCCTGTATGTGGATCGGAACACTGAAGCTTTCTTT
CDR3: CASSQVLYVDRNTEAFF

J: TRBJ1-5
D: TRBD1
size: few
V: TRBV2
DNA: TGTGCCAGCAGTTCCGGACAGGGGGATCAGCCCCAGCATTTT
CDR3: CASSSGQGDQPQHF

J: TRBJ1-5
D: .
size: many
V: TRBV2
DNA: TGTGCCAGCAGTGAAGGTGCCAGGGCGTCCAATCAGCCCCAGCATTTT
CDR3: CASSEGARASNQPQHF

J: TRBJ2-1
D: .
size: many
V: TRBV28
DNA: TGTGCCAGCAGTTTTCACAATGAGCAGTTCTTC
CDR3: CASSFHNEQFF

J: TRBJ2-7
D: .
size: many
V: TRBV7-2
DNA: TGTGCCAGCAGCCCAGCCGGGACAACCTACGAGCAGTACTTC
CDR3: CASSPAGTTYEQYF